What follows are 26 T cell receptor beta chains derived from one specimen sequenced in a study of cytomegalovirus exposure and HLA in healthy donors (dated by TCRdb to 2015 to 2018). The library came from the immunoSEQ multiplex PCR assay. For the multiplex PCR, a mixture combining 60 forward primers for TCR Vbeta segments and 13 reverse primers for TCR Jbeta segments was used. TCRdb carries this immuneACCESS record with in-frame sequences only. Its versions omit some clonotypes, under half of them owing to an unresolved V gene in the studies checked, with the rest unexplained. The sample table records under 150,000 clones; around 77% of these occur just once. The ten largest account for 1.8% of the sample. Sequencing input: PBMCs. These receptors were taken from a woman aged 50 to 60 in good health and CMV-seronegative.

This clone was counted only a few times. The chain uses TRBV5-4 and TRBJ2-1, with a possible D match to TRBD1 (5 bases). CDR1 and CDR2 (germline): SGHNT, YYREEE (reference sequence). There are 13 residues in the CDR3. Trimming cost V 4 bases and J 2 bases, with 7 bases left between them. CDR3 DNA sequence: TGTGCCAGCAGCCCCAGGGCCTACAATGAGCAGTTCTTC. Translating it yields CASSPRAYNEQFF.

The chain has TRBV9 and TRBJ2-5; D call uncertain. V gave up 0 bases and J gave up 5 bases, with 11 bases separating them. Germline CDR1 and CDR2: SGDLS and YYNGEE. The CDR3 covers 14 residues. CDR3 protein: CASSVGGLAETQYF. As DNA, the CDR3 is TGTGCCAGCAGCGTAGGCGGTCTTGCGGAGACCCAGTACTTC. The variable domain in full, with the rest retrieved from reference TRBV9 and TRBJ2-5, is DSGVTQTPKHLITATGQRVTLRCSPRSGDLSVYWYQQSLDQGLQFLIQYYNGEERAKGNILERFSAQQFPDLHSELNLSSLELGDSALYFCASSVGGLAETQYFGPGTRLLVL.

The chain uses TRBV4-3 and TRBJ2-5; 9 nucleotides align to TRBD1. Germline CDR1 LGHNA, CDR2 YSLEER. The CDR3 length is 16 residues. The V and J ends lost 0 bases and 4 bases, in that order; junction bases with no gene match: 6. As DNA, the CDR3 is TGCGCCAGCAGCCAAGATCGTGGGACAGGGAGAGAGACCCAGTACTTC. Amino acid sequence: CASSQDRGTGRETQYF.

A few counts support this clone. CDR3 region: CASSMGGKRTEAFF. The CDR3 nucleotides read TGTGCCAGTAGTATGGGGGGAAAGCGAACTGAAGCTTTCTTT. The rearrangement uses TRBV19 and TRBJ1-1, with D possibly being TRBD1 (5 bases). Germline V CDR1 and CDR2: LNHDA, SQIVND (reference sequence). V was pared by 3 bases and J by 5 bases, with 13 bases between. The CDR3 is 14 amino acids. Complete variable domain (other parts from reference TRBV19 and TRBJ1-1): DGGITQSPKYLFRKEGQNVTLSCEQNLNHDAMYWYRQDPGQGLRLIYYSQIVNDFQKGDIAEGYSVSREKKESFPLTVTSAQKNPTAFYLCASSMGGKRTEAFFGQGTRLTVV.

This chain connects TRBV7-2 to TRBJ2-3; D remains ambiguous. V lost 5 bases, J lost 10 bases, and 16 bases lay in between. In germline, CDR1 is SGHTA, CDR2 FQGNSA. The CDR3 runs to 13 residues. The CDR3 region has the DNA TGTGCCAGCAGCCCCCCACTTAGAGTCGCGCAGTATTTT. It yields the protein CASSPPLRVAQYF.

V and J are TRBV28 and TRBJ2-7; D is perhaps TRBD2 (6 bases). The CDR3 has 16 residues. Trimming left V 3 bases short and J 2 bases short, with 17 bases between. Germline V gene sequence: CDR1 MDHEN, CDR2 SYDVKM. CDR3 coding DNA: TGTGCCAGCAGTTTGAGGGGCGGGGATCTACCCTACGAGCAGTACTTC. It codes for CASSLRGGDLPYEQYF.

This clone is a singleton in its sample. The rearrangement links TRBV28 to TRBJ1-5, with D maybe TRBD1 (5 bases). Germline CDR1 is MDHEN and CDR2 is SYDVKM. V was cut by 3 bases and J by 3 bases, with 12 bases left in between. The CDR3 runs to 15 residues. Here the CDR3 reads CASSFLQGNNQPQHF. The CDR3 DNA reads TGTGCCAGCAGTTTTTTGCAGGGTAACAATCAGCCCCAGCATTTT.

The CDR3 nucleotides read TGTGCCAGCAATGTTTGGAGCGTATCCTACAATGAGCAGTTCTTC. Encoded protein: CASNVWSVSYNEQFF. The chain couples TRBV11-3 to TRBJ2-1, with D hard to call. CDR3 size: 15 residues. V was clipped by 7 bases and J by 1 base, with 14 bases between them. CDR1 is SGHNT and CDR2 is YENEEA in the germline V gene. Full variable domain (remainder filled in from reference TRBV11-3 and TRBJ2-1): EAGVVQSPRYKIIEKKQPVAFWCNPISGHNTLYWYLQNLGQGPELLIRYENEEAVDDSQLPKDRFSAERLKGVDSTLKIQPAELGDSAVYLCASNVWSVSYNEQFFGPGTRLTVL.

This rearrangement joins TRBV20-1 to TRBJ1-1; D gene unclear. Germline V lookup: CDR1 DFQATT, CDR2 SNEGSKA (reference sequence). CDR3 length: 11 residues. The ends were cut back, 3 bases at V and 1 base at J, with 3 bases in the middle. DNA of the CDR3: TGCAGTGCTAGTCGGAACACTGAAGCTTTCTTT. This encodes CSASRNTEAFF.

This chain links TRBV5-8 with TRBJ2-1, with 8 bases that match TRBD2. Trimming took 2 bases from V and 6 from J; bases not matched to a gene: 10. CDR1 is SGHTS, CDR2 YDEGEE, per germline. This CDR3 comprises 16 residues. CDR3 sequence: CASSFTGSGSGNEQFF. The CDR3 DNA reads as TGTGCCAGCAGCTTTACCGGCAGCGGGAGCGGCAATGAGCAGTTCTTC.

This chain links TRBV5-1 with TRBJ2-1, with D possibly TRBD1 on 6 matching bases. Per the germline V gene, CDR1 is SGHRS and CDR2 is YFSETQ. This CDR3 comprises 13 residues. Trimming stripped 4 bases from V and 3 bases from J, with 8 bases between. The CDR3 loop is CASSTRGYNEQFF. The DNA for the CDR3 is TGCGCCAGCAGCACCAGGGGCTACAATGAGCAGTTCTTC.

This chain connects TRBV30 to TRBJ2-3, with D possibly TRBD1 on 6 matching bases. Trimming cost V 7 bases and J 3 bases, with 14 bases left between them. The CDR3 is 13 amino acids. Germline assignment: CDR1 GTSNPN and CDR2 SVGIG (reference sequence). CDR3 region: CASTGIRTDTQYF. The CDR3, as DNA: TGTGCCTCTACAGGGATTCGGACAGATACGCAGTATTTT.

This chain connects TRBV2 to TRBJ2-7, with a tentative D call TRBD1 (6 bases). The V and J ends lost 4 bases and 5 bases respectively, with 21 bases between them. The CDR3 is 16 amino acids. Germline-derived CDR1 and CDR2 are SNHLY and FYNNEI. CDR3 coding DNA: TGTGCCAGCAGTGGTCCAAGGGAACTACAGGGCGACGAGCAGTACTTC. Its translation: CASSGPRELQGDEQYF.

V and J are TRBV5-1 and TRBJ2-1, with TRBD1 as a possible D gene (5 bases). The CDR3 length is 15 residues. From germline, CDR1 is SGHRS and CDR2 YFSETQ. The ends were cut back, 1 base at V and 7 bases at J, with 15 bases in the middle. CDR3 DNA sequence: TGCGCCAGCAGCTTGAGCGCAACAGGATTGAATGAGCAGTTCTTC. This sequence encodes CASSLSATGLNEQFF. Full variable domain (missing parts from reference TRBV5-1 and TRBJ2-1): KAGVTQTPRYLIKTRGQQVTLSCSPISGHRSVSWYQQTPGQGLQFLFEYFSETQRNKGNFPGRFSGRQFSNSRSEMNVSTLELGDSALYLCASSLSATGLNEQFFGPGTRLTVL.

This clone showed up just once. The chain couples TRBV9 to TRBJ2-1; 11 positions agree with TRBD2. The germline V gene encodes CDR1 SGDLS and CDR2 YYNGEE. J was trimmed by 6 bases and V by 3 bases; bases with no gene match: 5. The CDR3 runs to 15 residues. The CDR3 sequence: CASSGTSGRGNEQFF. Written as DNA, the CDR3 is TGTGCCAGCAGCGGAACTAGCGGGAGAGGCAATGAGCAGTTCTTC.

The V and J genes are TRBV6-6 and TRBJ1-4; 9 bases fit TRBD1. Per the germline V gene, CDR1 is MNHNY and CDR2 is SVGAGI (reference sequence). V gave up 5 bases and J gave up 7 bases; unmatched junction bases: 11. The CDR3 covers 16 residues. CDR3 protein: CASSTPQGAKGEKLFF. DNA for the CDR3: TGTGCCAGCAGTACCCCACAGGGGGCTAAAGGTGAAAAACTGTTTTTT.

This clone was detected only once. The chain has TRBV18 and TRBJ2-2; maybe TRBD1 (6 bases). Germline values: CDR1 KGHSH, CDR2 LQKENI. V lost 2 bases and J 5 bases, leaving 18 bases between the germline ends. This CDR3 is built from 17 residues. In DNA, the CDR3 is TGTGCCAGCTCACCAATAGGGACACCGTCTCTGACCGGGGAGCTGTTTTTT. This sequence encodes CASSPIGTPSLTGELFF.

The genes are TRBV9 and TRBJ1-1; D uncertain. The CDR3 contains 15 residues. Germline lookup yields CDR1 SGDLS and CDR2 YYNGEE. The germline V and J ends were trimmed by 0 bases and 1 base, with 10 bases remaining between them. This CDR3 is CASSVGSGENTEAFF. DNA of the CDR3: TGTGCCAGCAGCGTAGGTTCCGGGGAGAACACTGAAGCTTTCTTT.

V and J are TRBV25-1 and TRBJ1-5, with D unresolved. Germline V gene lookup returns CDR1 MGHDK and CDR2 SYGVNS. V lost 3 bases and J 1 base, leaving 7 bases between the germline ends. The CDR3 runs 14 residues. This chain's CDR3 is CASSDPLSNQPQHF. The CDR3 nucleotides are TGTGCCAGCAGTGATCCCCTCAGCAATCAGCCCCAGCATTTT.

The rearrangement uses TRBV30 and TRBJ1-2, with 7 positions matching TRBD1. This CDR3 comprises 13 residues. The J segment lost 4 bases and the V segment lost 4 bases, leaving 6 bases of the junction unmatched. Germline assignment: CDR1 GTSNPN and CDR2 SVGIG (reference sequence). The CDR3 nucleotides are TGTGCCTGGAAGGAGGGGGCCTCCTATGGCTACACCTTC. Amino acids: CAWKEGASYGYTF.

V is TRBV7-9 and J is TRBJ2-7; 11 bases match TRBD2. Germline CDR1 is SEHNR and CDR2 is FQNEAQ (reference sequence). V dropped 6 bases and J dropped 7; count of bases not matched to a gene: 17. The length of the CDR3 is 17 residues. CDR3 sequence reads: CASSPPPGTSGVKEQYF. The CDR3 DNA reads as TGTGCCAGCAGTCCACCACCAGGGACTAGCGGCGTGAAGGAGCAGTACTTC. Full variable domain (rest looked up from reference TRBV7-9 and TRBJ2-7): DTGVSQNPRHKITKRGQNVTFRCDPISEHNRLYWYRQTLGQGPEFLTYFQNEAQLEKSRLLSDRFSAERPKGSFSTLEIQRTEQGDSAMYLCASSPPPGTSGVKEQYFGPGTRLTVT.

This chain connects TRBV7-9 to TRBJ2-7; D is perhaps TRBD2 (5 bases). Trimming pared 4 bases from V and 2 bases from J, leaving 15 bases between. This CDR3 is 15 amino acids long. Germline V lookup: CDR1 SEHNR, CDR2 FQNEAQ (reference sequence). CDR3 nucleotides: TGTGCCAGCAGCTGGACTTTTGAGGCCCCCTACGAGCAGTACTTC. Its protein is CASSWTFEAPYEQYF.

The genes are TRBV5-8 and TRBJ2-7; a possible D gene is TRBD1 (6 bases). This CDR3 region has 13 residues. V lost 1 base to trimming and J lost 6 bases, with 11 bases between them. In germline, CDR1 is SGHTS, CDR2 YDEGEE. CDR3 sequence reads: CASSLNRVAEQYV. CDR3 DNA sequence: TGTGCCAGCAGCTTGAACAGGGTGGCCGAGCAGTACGTC.

This clone was seen a few times. The chain combines TRBV2 with TRBJ2-7; 8 nucleotides agree with TRBD1. The V gene end was trimmed by 7 bases and the J gene end by 5 bases; junction bases not matched to a gene: 16. Germline lookup yields CDR1 SNHLY and CDR2 FYNNEI. CDR3 length equals 16 residues. CDR3 DNA sequence: TGTGCCAGCAACGAGGACAGGGATAGATTCACCCACGAGCAGTACTTC. Its protein is CASNEDRDRFTHEQYF.

V and J are TRBV7-6 and TRBJ2-5, with TRBD2 matching over 12 bases. Germline CDR1 and CDR2: SGHVS and FNYEAQ. Unmatched junction bases numbered 3, after V lost 5 bases and J lost 5 bases. The CDR3 sequence is 14 residues long. In DNA form, the CDR3 reads TGTGCCAGCAGCCGACTAGCGGGAGTGGAGACCCAGTACTTC. This gives the protein CASSRLAGVETQYF.

The gene calls are TRBV11-3 and TRBJ2-1; 8 bases line up with TRBD2. The CDR3 is 11 amino acids. The germline V gene encodes CDR1 SGHNT and CDR2 YENEEA. With V trimmed by 9 bases and J by 11 bases, 6 bases remained unmatched. The CDR3: CASQTSEKQFF. The CDR3, as DNA: TGTGCCAGTCAGACTAGCGAAAAGCAGTTCTTC.